This paragraph covers one TCR beta chain sequence. The antigen is unknown. This sample was taken from a study of T-cell memory formation after mild COVID-19. On the study more broadly: Most TCR clusters belonged to a single donor.

Overall study results and limits: CD4+ contracting clones were found mainly in CM and EM, and CD8+ ones in EMRA.

One entry per CDR3 protein results from TCRdb running MiXCR on the 5' RACE reads. The sample lists 200,000 to 250,000 distinct CDR3 sequences; 8% to 10% were seen once. V lost 3 bases, J lost 6 bases, and 16 bases lay in between. Germline-derived CDR1 and CDR2 are SGHRS and YFSETQ. The CDR3 has 16 residues. This TCR derives from a man in his late teens or twenties who had mild COVID-19 (a few samples of this study predate the infection). Cell type and time point are not known. The sequenced sample consisted of PBMCs or a T cell subset sorted from them (not recorded which). The V call is TRBV5-1, the J call TRBJ1-6, with a weak D call TRBD1 (5 bases). This chain's CDR3 is CASSSRQQDRNSPLHF. CDR3 sequence (DNA): TGCGCCAGCAGCTCCAGACAACAGGATCGTAATTCACCCCTCCACTTT.